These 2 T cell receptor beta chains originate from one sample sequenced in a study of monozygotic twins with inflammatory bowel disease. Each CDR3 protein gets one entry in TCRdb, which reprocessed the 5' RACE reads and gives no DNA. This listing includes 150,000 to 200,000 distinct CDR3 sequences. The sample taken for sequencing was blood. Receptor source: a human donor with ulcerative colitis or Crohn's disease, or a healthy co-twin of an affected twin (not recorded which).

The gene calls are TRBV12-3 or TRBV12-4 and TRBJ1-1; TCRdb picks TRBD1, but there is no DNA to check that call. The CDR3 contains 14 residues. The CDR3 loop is CASSTGQGNTEAFF.

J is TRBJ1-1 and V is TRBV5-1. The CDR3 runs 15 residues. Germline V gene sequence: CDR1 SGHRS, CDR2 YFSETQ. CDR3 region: CASSVREGRNTEAFF.